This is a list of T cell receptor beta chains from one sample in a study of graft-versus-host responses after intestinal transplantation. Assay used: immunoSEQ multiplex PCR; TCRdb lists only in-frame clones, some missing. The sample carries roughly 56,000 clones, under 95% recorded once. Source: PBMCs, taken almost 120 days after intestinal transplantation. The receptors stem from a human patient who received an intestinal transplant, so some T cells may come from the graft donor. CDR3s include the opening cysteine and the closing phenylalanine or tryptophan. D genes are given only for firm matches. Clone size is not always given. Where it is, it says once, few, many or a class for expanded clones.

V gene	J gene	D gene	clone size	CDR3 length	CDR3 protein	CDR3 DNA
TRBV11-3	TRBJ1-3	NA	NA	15	CASSLGTGDVRTIYF	TGTGCCAGCAGCTTAGGCACGGGGGATGTCCGCACCATATATTTT
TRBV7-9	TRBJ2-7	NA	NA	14	CASSLGPSSYEQYF	TGTGCCAGCAGCTTAGGTCCAAGCTCCTACGAGCAGTACTTC
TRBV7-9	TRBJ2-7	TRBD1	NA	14	CASSWGQGGNEQYF	TGTGCCAGCAGCTGGGGACAGGGTGGGAACGAGCAGTACTTC
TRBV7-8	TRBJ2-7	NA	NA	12	CASREGAYEQYF	TGTGCCAGCAGGGAGGGGGCCTACGAGCAGTACTTC
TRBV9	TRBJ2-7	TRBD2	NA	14	CASSVAWGGYEQYF	TGTGCCAGCAGCGTGGCTTGGGGGGGCTACGAGCAGTACTTC
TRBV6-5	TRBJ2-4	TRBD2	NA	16	CASSYDGGGGKNIQYF	TGTGCCAGCAGTTACGATGGCGGGGGTGGCAAAAACATTCAGTACTTC
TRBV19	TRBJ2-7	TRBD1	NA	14	CASSVGTGTYEQYF	TGTGCCAGTAGTGTCGGGACAGGTACCTACGAGCAGTACTTC
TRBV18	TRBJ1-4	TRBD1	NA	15	CASSPPNRGNEKLFF	TGTGCCAGCTCACCACCGAACAGGGGGAATGAAAAACTGTTTTTT
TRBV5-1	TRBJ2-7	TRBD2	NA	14	CASSSGLASYEQYF	TGCGCCAGCAGTTCCGGACTAGCCTCCTACGAGCAGTACTTC
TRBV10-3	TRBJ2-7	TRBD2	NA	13	CAITEAGGVEQYF	TGTGCCATCACCGAGGCTGGGGGGGTAGAGCAGTACTTC
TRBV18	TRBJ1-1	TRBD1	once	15	CASSPPGTVDTEAFF	TGTGCCAGCTCCCCCCCCGGGACAGTCGACACTGAAGCTTTCTTT
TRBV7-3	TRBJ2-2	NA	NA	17	CASSLLGGQSDTGELFF	TGTGCCAGCAGCCTCTTAGGGGGACAAAGCGACACCGGGGAGCTGTTTTTT